This TCR beta chain originates from a study of blood T cell repertoires in COVID-19. As for the study in general: The United States, Italy and Spain were the sources of the acute and convalescent COVID-19 samples. The cDNA or gDNA used as material had been derived from T cells, B-cell-depleted T cells, or PBMCs.

In the authors' workflow: Using reference gene primer amplification, nucleated cell counts were estimated. Sequenced by immunoSEQ multiplex PCR; TCRdb stores in-frame clones only, minus some. V and J calls and clone size follow that table, whereas D and trimming were derived from the DNA. The table shows some 150,000 clones, with roughly four fifths occurring only once. V was trimmed by 9 bases and J by 8 bases, leaving 22 bases between them. CDR3 length: 14 residues. The V gene's germline CDR1 is MNHEY and CDR2 SMNVEV (reference sequence). The J gene is TRBJ1-2, the V gene TRBV27; D perhaps matches TRBD1 (6 bases). The sequencing input was peripheral blood. This sequence originates from a man at least 80 years old with acute or convalescent COVID-19. Here the CDR3 reads CASRRAGGKGGYTF. The CDR3 coding sequence is TGTGCCAGTCGCCGGGCGGGGGGCAAGGGAGGCTACACCTTC.